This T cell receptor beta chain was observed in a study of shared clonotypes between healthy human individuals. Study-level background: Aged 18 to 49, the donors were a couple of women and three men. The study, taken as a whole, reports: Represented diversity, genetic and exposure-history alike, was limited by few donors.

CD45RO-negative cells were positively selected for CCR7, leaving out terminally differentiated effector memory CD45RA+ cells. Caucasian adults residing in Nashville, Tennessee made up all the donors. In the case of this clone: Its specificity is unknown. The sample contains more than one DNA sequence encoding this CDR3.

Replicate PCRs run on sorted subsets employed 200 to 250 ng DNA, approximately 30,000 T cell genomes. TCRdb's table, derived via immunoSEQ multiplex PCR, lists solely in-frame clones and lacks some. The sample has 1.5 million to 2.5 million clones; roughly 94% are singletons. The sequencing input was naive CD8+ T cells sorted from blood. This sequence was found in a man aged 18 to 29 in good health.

This chain's CDR3 is CASSPTSGSYEQYF. The CDR3 region has the DNA TGTGCCAGCAGCCCGACTAGCGGGAGCTACGAGCAGTACTTC. This sequence joins TRBV7-9 and TRBJ2-7, with 12 bases fitting TRBD2. This CDR3 spans 14 amino acids. Per the germline V gene, CDR1 is SEHNR and CDR2 is FQNEAQ (reference sequence). The J segment lost 3 bases and the V segment lost 5 bases, leaving 2 bases of the junction unmatched.